The 30 T cell receptor beta chains below all came from one sample that was sequenced in a study of early T cells in non-severe SARS-CoV-2 infection. TCRdb re-called the 5' RACE reads with MiXCR, one entry per CDR3 protein. The sample holds 25,000 to 30,000 distinct CDR3 sequences, roughly 5% seen once. The sequenced material came from whole blood. The receptors shown here come from an adult who was a healthcare worker with PCR-confirmed SARS-CoV-2 infection or an uninfected control (not recorded which).

This clonotype has ten or more counts. V gene TRBV6-6 combines with J gene TRBJ2-7; 12 bases align to TRBD2. CDR1 is MNHNY, CDR2 SVGAGI, per germline (reference sequence). The CDR3 is 16 amino acids. Losses at the gene ends were 0 bases for V and 0 bases for J; bases not matched to a gene: 0. The CDR3 sequence is CASSYSLAGGSYEQYF. CDR3 DNA: TGTGCCAGCAGTTACTCACTAGCGGGAGGCTCCTACGAGCAGTACTTC.

This clonotype was counted many times. The chain uses TRBV7-2 and TRBJ2-3, with 7 positions matching TRBD2. This CDR3 has 14 amino acids. Per germline, CDR1 SGHTA and CDR2 FQGNSA. V lost 1 base to trimming and J lost 7 bases; unmatched junction nucleotides: 5. CDR3 sequence reads: CASSLGGGQNTQYF. The CDR3 nucleotides are TGTGCCAGCAGCTTAGGGGGGGGTCAGAATACGCAGTATTTT.

This chain links TRBV28 with TRBJ1-6; D unclear. CDR1 is MDHEN and CDR2 is SYDVKM in the germline V gene. The CDR3 runs 12 residues. V gave up 2 bases and J gave up 9 bases, with 5 bases separating them. The chain's CDR3 is CASSLATSPLHF. The CDR3 DNA reads as TGTGCCAGCAGTTTAGCGACTTCACCCCTCCACTTT.

This clonotype was counted ten times or more. The chain uses TRBV5-6 and TRBJ2-3; D ambiguous. Trimming shortened V by 0 bases and J by 2 bases, and 7 bases separated the two germline ends. This CDR3 region has 14 residues. Germline V gene data show CDR1 as SGHDT and CDR2 as YYEEEE. This CDR3 reads CASSLGDTTDTQYF. The CDR3 nucleotides are TGTGCCAGCAGCTTGGGAGACACCACAGATACGCAGTATTTT.

This clonotype has just a few counts. This chain uses TRBV25-1 with TRBJ2-7; D ambiguous. Trimming stripped 4 bases from V and 2 bases from J, with 12 bases between. In germline, CDR1 is MGHDK, CDR2 SYGVNS. This CDR3 region has 14 residues. Here the CDR3 reads CASSGLPTTYEQYF. The CDR3 coding sequence is TGTGCCAGCAGTGGTCTACCAACAACCTACGAGCAGTACTTC.

This clonotype was recorded at least ten times. The chain recombines TRBV3-1 with TRBJ1-1, with 7 bases identical to TRBD1. CDR3 length: 14 amino acids. The J segment lost 1 base and the V segment lost 4 bases, leaving 3 bases of the junction unmatched. The germline gives CDR1 LGHDT, CDR2 YNNKEL (reference sequence). This chain's CDR3 is CASSPRQGNTEAFF. CDR3 DNA: TGTGCCAGCAGCCCCCGACAGGGGAACACTGAAGCTTTCTTT.

This clonotype occurred many times. The rearrangement links TRBV2 to TRBJ1-6; D is possibly TRBD1 (6 bases). Germline V gene data show CDR1 as SNHLY and CDR2 as FYNNEI. This CDR3 has 15 amino acids. V dropped 7 bases and J dropped 7 bases, with 17 bases sitting between them. This chain's CDR3 is CASKQAGARNSPLHF. The CDR3 region has the DNA TGTGCCAGCAAACAAGCGGGGGCGAGGAATTCACCCCTCCACTTT. The full variable domain, completed using reference TRBV2 and TRBJ1-6, is EPEVTQTPSHQVTQMGQEVILRCVPISNHLYFYWYRQILGQKVEFLVSFYNNEISEKSEIFDDQFSVERPDGSNFTLKIRSTKLEDSAMYFCASKQAGARNSPLHFGNGTRLTVT.

This clonotype was found many times. This chain uses TRBV4-3 with TRBJ2-3; possibly TRBD2 for D (5 bases). Germline V gene lookup returns CDR1 LGHNA and CDR2 YSLEER. V lost 4 bases and J lost 0, with 20 bases in between. The CDR3 spans 18 residues. The CDR3 DNA reads as TGCGCCAGCAGCCTCTGGATGACGGGATTGCCTAGCACAGATACGCAGTATTTT. Translation: CASSLWMTGLPSTDTQYF.

This clonotype was seen many times. V and J are TRBV7-9 and TRBJ2-1; 9 nucleotides match TRBD2. The CDR3 runs to 16 residues. CDR1 and CDR2 from the germline V gene are SEHNR and FQNEAQ (reference sequence). With V trimmed by 1 base and J by 7 bases, 8 bases remained unmatched. CDR3: CASSLVSSGRGNEQFF. CDR3 nucleotides: TGTGCCAGCAGCTTAGTTAGTAGCGGGAGAGGTAATGAGCAGTTCTTC. Supplemented by reference TRBV7-9 and TRBJ2-1, the full variable domain reads DTGVSQNPRHKITKRGQNVTFRCDPISEHNRLYWYRQTLGQGPEFLTYFQNEAQLEKSRLLSDRFSAERPKGSFSTLEIQRTEQGDSAMYLCASSLVSSGRGNEQFFGPGTRLTVL.

This clonotype was recorded many times. This sequence joins TRBV12-2 and TRBJ2-1; TRBD2, as called in the table, went unchecked against the DNA. TRBV12-2 is classified as a pseudogene. The CDR3 is made up of 15 amino acids. The CDR3 bases are TGTGCAAGTCGCTACACGACTAGTTCCTTCGATGAGCAGTTCTTC. Its protein product is CASRYTTSSFDEQFF.

V gene TRBV27 combines with J gene TRBJ2-7; 8 bases align to TRBD1. CDR3 size: 14 residues. J lost 4 bases, V lost 6 bases, and 8 bases had no gene match. Germline V gene data show CDR1 as MNHEY and CDR2 as SMNVEV (reference sequence). The CDR3 DNA follows: TGTGCCAGCAGCCAATTCGACAGGGGATACGAGCAGTACTTC. Translation: CASSQFDRGYEQYF.

This clonotype has ten or more counts. The chain joins TRBV7-2 to TRBJ2-3; 7 nucleotides agree with TRBD1. Trimming removed 5 bases from V and 1 base from J; junction bases left unmatched: 6. The germline gives CDR1 SGHTA, CDR2 FQGNSA. There are 15 residues in the CDR3. CDR3 loop: CASSPRGRGTDTQYF. In DNA form, the CDR3 reads TGTGCCAGCAGCCCGAGGGGGCGCGGCACAGATACGCAGTATTTT.

This clonotype was observed a handful of times. The chain joins TRBV27 to TRBJ2-7; TRBD2 aligns across 10 bases. The length of the CDR3 is 15 residues. Per germline, CDR1 MNHEY and CDR2 SMNVEV (reference sequence). V lost 6 bases, J lost 3 bases, and 8 bases stayed unmatched. The CDR3 bases are TGTGCCAGCAGGATTAGCGGGAGGCCTTACTACGAGCAGTACTTC. Protein product: CASRISGRPYYEQYF.

In its sample, this clonotype was seen many times. The chain combines TRBV18 with TRBJ2-7; 8 nucleotides match TRBD1. In germline, CDR1 is KGHSH, CDR2 LQKENI. The CDR3 length is 13 residues. V was pared by 1 base and J by 6 bases, with 2 bases of the junction left unmatched. The CDR3 spells CASSPRDRGEQYF. The CDR3 nucleotides read TGTGCCAGCTCACCACGTGACAGGGGCGAGCAGTACTTC.

This clonotype was observed at least ten times. This sequence joins TRBV29-1 and TRBJ2-3; 7 bases are shared with TRBD1. The CDR3 is 15 residues long. In germline, CDR1 is SQVTM, CDR2 ANQGSEA. V was pared by 5 bases and J by 0 bases, with 8 bases of the junction left unmatched. Written as DNA, the CDR3 is TGCAGCGTTTTGCGACAGGGAAGGAGCACAGATACGCAGTATTTT. Its translation: CSVLRQGRSTDTQYF.

This clonotype came up many times. The V call is TRBV7-6, the J call TRBJ2-5; tentatively, D is TRBD1 (5 bases). The CDR3 length is 12 residues. V was shortened by 6 bases and J by 5 bases, with 10 bases between the two germline ends. Germline V gives CDR1 SGHVS, CDR2 FNYEAQ. The CDR3 sequence: CASSLGRETQYF. The CDR3 nucleotides read TGTGCCAGCAGTCTGGGGCGGGAGACCCAGTACTTC.

This clonotype was counted ten times or more. The chain joins TRBV5-6 to TRBJ2-7; D is perhaps TRBD1 (6 bases). The CDR3 loop spans 15 amino acids. Germline V gene lookup returns CDR1 SGHDT and CDR2 YYEEEE. Trimming removed 0 bases from V and 4 bases from J, with 14 bases in between. For the CDR3, the DNA is TGTGCCAGCAGCTTGGCCGGGACACCTGAATACGAGCAGTACTTC. The encoded protein is CASSLAGTPEYEQYF.

This chain joins TRBV12-3 or TRBV12-4 and TRBJ1-3; D remains ambiguous. V was pared by 3 bases and J by 8 bases, with 14 bases between. The CDR3 covers 14 residues. CDR3 residues: CASSFSSGQDTIYF. The DNA for the CDR3 is TGTGCCAGCAGTTTTTCCTCGGGTCAAGACACCATATATTTT.

This clonotype came up many times. The CDR3 sequence: CASSLRSGGYEQYF. CDR3 nucleotide sequence: TGCGCCAGCAGCTTGAGGTCAGGGGGCTACGAGCAGTACTTC. The rearrangement links TRBV5-1 to TRBJ2-7; 7 bases match TRBD1. The trim removed 1 base at V and 3 bases at J, leaving 4 bases unmatched. The CDR3 totals 14 residues. Looked up from germline, CDR1 is SGHRS and CDR2 is YFSETQ.

This clonotype was detected many times. The V and J genes are TRBV5-4 and TRBJ1-1, with D unresolved. The CDR3 totals 14 residues. Trimming cost V 0 bases and J 1 base, with 7 bases left between them. Germline CDR1 is SGHNT and CDR2 is YYREEE (reference sequence). CDR3 DNA sequence: TGTGCCAGCAGCTTGGGCCCGGGGAACACTGAAGCTTTCTTT. Residues: CASSLGPGNTEAFF.

This clonotype was seen a few times. The V gene is TRBV5-5, the J gene TRBJ1-1; 9 positions agree with TRBD1. With 2 bases clipped from V and 4 bases from J, the junction kept 9 bases outside the gene matches. The CDR3 sequence is 16 residues long. The germline CDR1 and CDR2 sequences are SGHKS and YYEKEE (reference sequence). CDR3 residues: CASSFGPGQGTTEAFF. In DNA form, the CDR3 reads TGTGCCAGCAGCTTCGGCCCCGGACAGGGGACCACTGAAGCTTTCTTT.

V and J are TRBV7-8 and TRBJ2-1, with D uncertain. In germline, CDR1 is SGHVS, CDR2 FQNEAQ. CDR3 length: 18 amino acids. The ends were cut back, 0 bases at V and 4 bases at J, with 19 bases in the middle. The CDR3 DNA sequence: TGTGCCAGCAGCTTAGCGATCCGAGACTCTGACACGTACAATGAGCAGTTCTTC. This gives the protein CASSLAIRDSDTYNEQFF.

This clonotype came up many times. The V call is TRBV4-2, the J call TRBJ1-3, with D maybe TRBD1 (5 bases). From germline, CDR1 is LGHNA and CDR2 YNFKEQ. The length of the CDR3 is 15 residues. The ends were cut back, 1 base at V and 4 bases at J, with 11 bases in the middle. The chain's CDR3 is CASSQGEGYGNTIYF. In DNA form, the CDR3 reads TGTGCCAGCAGCCAAGGGGAGGGGTACGGAAACACCATATATTTT.

This clonotype was found many times. This chain connects TRBV12-3 or TRBV12-4 to TRBJ1-4; 7 nucleotides line up with TRBD1. CDR3 size: 13 residues. The ends lost 8 bases at V and 4 bases at J; junction bases unmatched: 4. CDR3 DNA: TGTGCCAGCTGGGGACAGAATAATGAAAAACTGTTTTTT. Translating gives CASWGQNNEKLFF.

This clonotype was counted at least ten times. The CDR3 sequence is CSADLGNTIYF. The CDR3 nucleotides are TGCAGCGCCGATCTGGGAAACACCATATATTTT. V usage is TRBV29-1 and J usage is TRBJ1-3; no reliable D call. Trimming removed 7 bases from V and 4 bases from J, with 8 bases in between. In germline, CDR1 is SQVTM, CDR2 ANQGSEA. This CDR3 is built from 11 residues.

This clonotype was found many times. The chain uses TRBV11-3 and TRBJ2-1; 11 nucleotides match TRBD2. Germline-derived CDR1 and CDR2 are SGHNT and YENEEA. This CDR3 comprises 13 residues. With V trimmed by 5 bases and J by 12 bases, 6 bases remained unmatched. CDR3 sequence: CASSPIAGGGQFF. The CDR3 coding sequence is TGTGCCAGCAGCCCAATAGCGGGAGGGGGGCAGTTCTTC.

This clonotype occurred a few times. The J gene is TRBJ1-2, the V gene TRBV14; no reliable D call. This CDR3 is 16 amino acids long. Germline-derived CDR1 and CDR2 are SGHDN and FVKESK. Trimming pared 0 bases from V and 5 bases from J, leaving 16 bases between. This chain's CDR3 is CASSQDPGGRGYGYTF. The CDR3 DNA is TGTGCCAGCAGCCAAGATCCCGGCGGGCGAGGGTATGGCTACACCTTC.

This clonotype was recorded at least ten times. The chain joins TRBV7-9 to TRBJ2-1, with 10 bases matching TRBD2. Germline CDR1 is SEHNR and CDR2 is FQNEAQ (reference sequence). This CDR3 comprises 16 residues. After removal of 1 base from V and 6 bases from J, the junction contained 6 bases not matched to a gene. In DNA form, the CDR3 reads TGTGCCAGCAGCTTAGTGGCTAGCGGGAGCGTCAATGAGCAGTTCTTC. Amino acid sequence: CASSLVASGSVNEQFF.

The chain links TRBV11-2 to TRBJ1-6; 10 nucleotides agree with TRBD1. Germline V CDR1 and CDR2: SGHAT, FQNNGV. This CDR3 spans 16 amino acids. Losses at the gene ends were 5 bases for V and 9 bases for J; bases not matched to a gene: 10. The CDR3 spells CASSPRQGAEISPLHF. CDR3 nucleotides: TGTGCCAGCAGCCCCAGACAGGGGGCTGAGATTTCACCCCTCCACTTT.

This clonotype has ten or more counts. The rearrangement joins TRBV4-2 to TRBJ2-1; 14 nucleotides line up with TRBD2. Germline V gene data show CDR1 as LGHNA and CDR2 as YNFKEQ. J lost 7 bases, V lost 1 base, and 12 bases had no gene match. The CDR3 loop spans 19 amino acids. In DNA, the CDR3 is TGTGCCAGCAGCCAAGGAAGGAGACTAGCGGGAGGGGGGTGGAATGAGCAGTTCTTC. Amino acid sequence: CASSQGRRLAGGGWNEQFF.